Below are 13 T cell receptor beta chains sequenced from a single sample in a study of cytomegalovirus exposure and HLA in healthy donors. PCR was performed using 60 Vbeta and 13 Jbeta primers. Data came from immunoSEQ multiplex PCR; TCRdb stores just in-frame clones and leaves some out. Of 150,000 to 200,000 clones listed, around 82% are singletons. The sample was PBMCs. The origin of the receptors is a young man in good health and CMV-seronegative.

This clone was found once. The CDR3 DNA follows: TGTGCTAGTGGGGAACAGGGGGCGCTTGGAAACACCATATATTTT. As protein: CASGEQGALGNTIYF. The chain links TRBV12-5 to TRBJ1-3; TRBD1 agrees at 9 bases. Per the germline V gene, CDR1 is LGHNT and CDR2 is FRNRAP. Trimming cost V 6 bases and J 3 bases; bases outside gene matches: 6. CDR3 length: 15 residues.

The rearrangement joins TRBV2 to TRBJ2-1; tentatively, D is TRBD1 (5 bases). The CDR3 covers 14 residues. V shed 7 bases and J shed 2 bases, with 12 bases lying between them. Looked up from germline, CDR1 is SNHLY and CDR2 is FYNNEI. Here the CDR3 reads CASIPGKTYNEQFF. CDR3 nucleotide sequence: TGTGCCAGCATCCCAGGGAAAACCTACAATGAGCAGTTCTTC.

V is TRBV5-1 and J is TRBJ2-3; 15 nucleotides agree with TRBD2. Germline V gene data show CDR1 as SGHRS and CDR2 as YFSETQ. The CDR3 is made up of 17 amino acids. The trim removed 2 bases at V and 2 bases at J, leaving 3 bases unmatched. CDR3 in DNA: TGCGCCAGCAGCTTAGGACTAGCGGGAGGGCTCACAGATACGCAGTATTTT. Protein: CASSLGLAGGLTDTQYF.

This clone was seen a few times. V gene TRBV7-3 combines with J gene TRBJ2-5, with D tentatively TRBD1 (6 bases). CDR3 length: 14 amino acids. Trimming left V 4 bases short and J 5 bases short, with 14 bases between. The germline V gene encodes CDR1 SGHTA and CDR2 FQGTGA. The CDR3 region has the DNA TGTGCCAGCAGCTCGACCAACAGGGACGAGACCCAGTACTTC. Its protein is CASSSTNRDETQYF.

The gene calls are TRBV6-6 and TRBJ2-3; tentative D call: TRBD1 (5 bases). V was cut by 2 bases and J by 4 bases, with 13 bases left in between. Germline CDR1 reads MNHNY; CDR2 reads SVGAGI (reference sequence). The CDR3 loop spans 15 amino acids. CDR3 sequence (DNA): TGTGCCAGCAGTTACAGGGGTGTTGTCCCAGATACGCAGTATTTT. Translation: CASSYRGVVPDTQYF.

CDR3 residues: CASSPQSGHNYGYTF. CDR3 DNA sequence: TGCGCCAGCAGCCCTCAGTCCGGACACAACTATGGCTACACCTTC. This chain joins TRBV4-1 and TRBJ1-2, with a possible D match to TRBD1 (5 bases). The CDR3 is made up of 15 amino acids. Germline V gives CDR1 MGHRA, CDR2 YSYEKL. V was pared by 4 bases and J by 2 bases, with 14 bases between.

The V call is TRBV28, the J call TRBJ1-5; TRBD1 aligns across 8 bases. In germline, CDR1 is MDHEN, CDR2 SYDVKM. The CDR3 has 15 amino acids. Trimming cost V 3 bases and J 6 bases; bases outside gene matches: 7. CDR3 DNA: TGTGCCAGCAGTTTCGTCTCCAGGGGGCTTCAGCCCCAGCATTTT. Translation: CASSFVSRGLQPQHF.

This clone has only a few counts. The rearrangement uses TRBV7-2 and TRBJ2-1; 11 positions agree with TRBD2. The V segment lost 5 bases and the J segment 1 base; nucleotides outside the gene matches: 13. Germline V gene data show CDR1 as SGHTA and CDR2 as FQGNSA. The CDR3 is made up of 19 amino acids. CDR3 in amino acids: CASSLTWLAGGRSYNEQFF. The CDR3 DNA reads as TGTGCCAGCAGCCTCACGTGGCTAGCGGGAGGACGATCCTACAATGAGCAGTTCTTC.

The chain recombines TRBV29-1 with TRBJ2-3; D not certain. CDR3 length: 14 amino acids. Germline-derived CDR1 and CDR2 are SQVTM and ANQGSEA. The CDR3, as DNA: TGCACCGCTATGTCACTCATTAATACAGATACGCAGTATTTT. It encodes CTAMSLINTDTQYF.

The chain combines TRBV10-3 with TRBJ2-1, with 7 positions matching TRBD1. The CDR3 totals 15 residues. The germline V gene encodes CDR1 ENHRY and CDR2 SYGVKD. J gave up 0 bases and V 4 bases, and 3 bases lay outside the gene matches. The CDR3 reads CAISGGQDSYNEQFF. The CDR3 DNA is TGTGCCATCAGTGGAGGACAGGACTCCTACAATGAGCAGTTCTTC.

This clone was recorded only once. This sequence joins TRBV28 and TRBJ2-7, with 7 bases that match TRBD1. Germline V gene sequence: CDR1 MDHEN, CDR2 SYDVKM. This CDR3 is 14 amino acids long. The ends lost 6 bases at V and 4 bases at J; junction bases unmatched: 9. The CDR3 here is CASRVEGQLYEQYF. Written as DNA, the CDR3 is TGTGCCAGCAGGGTTGAGGGACAGCTTTACGAGCAGTACTTC.

This rearrangement joins TRBV21-1 to TRBJ2-4; TRBD2 is taken as the D call from the table, unchecked against the DNA. TRBV21-1 is given as a pseudogene. The CDR3 is 15 residues long. CDR3 region: CASSKRGPAKNIQYF. The CDR3 nucleotides read TGTGCCAGCAGCAAACGAGGGCCCGCCAAAAACATTCAGTACTTC.

A single count supports this clone. The V gene is TRBV19, the J gene TRBJ1-1; weak D call: TRBD1 (5 bases). The CDR3 totals 16 residues. CDR1 is LNHDA and CDR2 is SQIVND in the germline V gene (reference sequence). V was trimmed by 3 bases and J by 1 base, leaving 15 bases between them. This chain's CDR3 is CASSMTIGQSNTEAFF. The DNA for the CDR3 is TGTGCCAGTAGTATGACCATCGGACAATCGAACACTGAAGCTTTCTTT.